This TCR beta chain derives from a study of molecular identifiers for immune sequencing clone quantification. The study's findings and limits: Clones above 20 RNA copies contained over 97% of effector molecules but under 1% of naive ones.

TCRdb ran MiXCR on the PCR reads and lists one entry per CDR3 protein. This table has approximately 670,000 distinct CDR3 sequences, 15% to 20% appearing once. The CDR3 sequence is 15 residues long. The germline gives CDR1 MDHEN, CDR2 SYDVKM. Of note for this clonotype: As yet, its antigen is unknown. A read error may be the cause here, since a much bigger clone is one base away.

Using 10%, 30% or 50% RNA, naive CD8 libraries were derived from approximately 20,000 to 1,000,000 sorted cells. The receptor was derived from a human donor in good health. Some libraries in this study had Jurkat cell RNA spiked in. The sequencing sample was made of naive CD8+ T cells from blood, with Jurkat cell RNA spiked in. As for subset: FACS-sorted CD8+CD4-CCR7+CD45RA+ naive T cells. The rearrangement joins TRBV28 to TRBJ2-2; D is possibly TRBD1 (6 bases). CDR3 coding DNA: TGTGGCAGCAAGTCGACAGGTTTTAACACCGGGGAGCTGTTTTTT. As protein: CGSKSTGFNTGELFF. The full variable domain, with the rest looked up from reference TRBV28 and TRBJ2-2, is DVKVTQSSRYLVKRTGEKVFLECVQDMDHENMFWYRQDPGLGLRLIYFSYDVKMKEKGDIPEGYSVSREKKERFSLILESASTNQTSMYLCGSKSTGFNTGELFFGEGSRLTVL.